This paragraph reports one TCR beta chain. Its antigen target is currently unknown. Nothing much larger sits one base from this clone, and base qualities are not available. Each collaborating institution followed its own protocols to collect whole blood in K2EDTA tubes. For TCRbeta analysis, collaborators shipped samples in one of three forms: frozen whole blood, isolated PBMCs, or DNA extracted from either of those sample types. The data belong to a study of blood T cell repertoires in COVID-19 (dated by TCRdb to 2020 to 2022). For context, the study as a whole: Samples covering the acute and convalescent phases of COVID-19 were provided by collaborators in the United States, Italy and Spain. The repertoires were released in a freely available public database intended as a resource for research on the immune response to SARS-CoV-2. The material from the prospective study consisted of cDNA or gDNA derived from T cells, B-cell-depleted T cells, or PBMCs. Samples came from the ongoing ImmuneRACE study (first 160 participants) plus 1,254 subjects from 6 global collaborators. Nearly every sample came with metadata listing a de-identified subject ID, COVID-19 status, age in years and sex. Where HLA class I and class II types were available, the types were taken from metadata supplied by the sample provider, not from assay-based typing. Deeply sampled blood TCRbeta repertoires from subjects exposed to, actively infected with, or recovered from COVID-19 were included in the dataset. Study-wide conclusions, independent of this receptor: Clinical and demographic metadata were provided uncurated, with the amount varying by source and participant.

The immunoSEQ Assay, a bias-controlled multiplex PCR, was used to amplify TCRbeta CDR3 regions from genomic DNA. Turning to the authors' computational methods: The number of nucleated cells in each sample was estimated from the amplification of reference gene primers within the assay. Sequence reads were collapsed and filtered to measure the absolute abundance of every unique TCRbeta CDR3 rearrangement. For each sample, productive Simpson clonality was calculated by taking the square root of Simpson's diversity index across productive rearrangements. TCRdb took this table from immuneACCESS and kept in-frame rearrangements with V and J called. Such tables lack part of the clones; where checked against another copy, unresolved V genes explain under half of the gap, and the rest is unexplained. Clonal size and the V and J genes are those of that table, whereas D and trimming came from the DNA. The sample has approximately 250,000 clones on record, around 83% of them singletons. The ten largest make up roughly 7% of the sample.

Between the V and J ends, shortened by 1 base and 0 bases respectively, the junction contains 20 bases. The germline V gene yields MDHEN for CDR1 and SYDVKM for CDR2. Inclusive of the bounding cysteine and phenylalanine, the CDR3 is 19 residues long. This entry keeps only the CDR3 DNA: 57 bases, framed from base 1. Input material: peripheral blood. The receptor comes from a woman aged 45-65 years with acute or convalescent COVID-19. The sequence is built from TRBV28 and TRBJ2-3, and the D gene may be TRBD2, 6 bases matching. Here is the DNA: TGTGCCAGCAGTTTATATGGACTGGGAGGAGGATTAAGCACAGATACGCAGTATTTT. Its translation reads: CASSLYGLGGGLSTDTQYF.